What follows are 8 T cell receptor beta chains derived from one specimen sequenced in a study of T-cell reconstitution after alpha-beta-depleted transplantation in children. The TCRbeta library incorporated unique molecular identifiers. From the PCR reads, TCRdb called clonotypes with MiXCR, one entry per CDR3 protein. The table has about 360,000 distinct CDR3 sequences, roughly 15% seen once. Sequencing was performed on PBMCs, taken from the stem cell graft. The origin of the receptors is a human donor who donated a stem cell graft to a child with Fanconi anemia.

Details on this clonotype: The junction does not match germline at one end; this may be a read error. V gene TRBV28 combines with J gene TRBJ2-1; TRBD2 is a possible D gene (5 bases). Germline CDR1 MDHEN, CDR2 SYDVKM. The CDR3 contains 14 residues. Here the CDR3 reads CASSPRGLNNDQFF. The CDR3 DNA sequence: TGTGCCAGCAGTCCCCGAGGGCTGAACAATGATCAGTTCTTC.

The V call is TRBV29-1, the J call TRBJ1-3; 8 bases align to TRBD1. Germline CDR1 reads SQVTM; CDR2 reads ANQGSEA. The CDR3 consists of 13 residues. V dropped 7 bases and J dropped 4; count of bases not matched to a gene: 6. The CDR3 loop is CSACGTGGNTIYF. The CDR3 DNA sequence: TGCAGCGCCTGCGGGACAGGCGGAAACACCATATATTTT. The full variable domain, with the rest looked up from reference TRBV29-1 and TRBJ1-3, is SAVISQKPSRDICQRGTSLTIQCQVDSQVTMMFWYRQQPGQSLTLIATANQGSEATYESGFVIDKFPISRPNLTFSTLTVSNMSPEDSSIYLCSACGTGGNTIYFGEGSWLTVV.

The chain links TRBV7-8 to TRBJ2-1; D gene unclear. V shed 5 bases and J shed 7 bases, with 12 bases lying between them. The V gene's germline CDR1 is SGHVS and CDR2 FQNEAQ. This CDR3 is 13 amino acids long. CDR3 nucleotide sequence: TGTGCCAGCAGCCCGATCCGACGGAATGAGCAGTTCTTC. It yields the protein CASSPIRRNEQFF. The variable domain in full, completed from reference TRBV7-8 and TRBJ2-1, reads GAGVSQSPRYKVAKRGQDVALRCDPISGHVSLFWYQQALGQGPEFLTYFQNEAQLDKSGLPSDRFFAERPEGSVSTLKIQRTQQEDSAVYLCASSPIRRNEQFFGPGTRLTVL.

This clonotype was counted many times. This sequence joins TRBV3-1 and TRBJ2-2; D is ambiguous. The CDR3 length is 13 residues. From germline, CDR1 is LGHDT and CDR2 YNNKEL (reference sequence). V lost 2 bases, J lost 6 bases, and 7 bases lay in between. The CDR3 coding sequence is TGTGCCAGCAGCCAATTTACGTCCGGGGAGCTGTTTTTT. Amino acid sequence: CASSQFTSGELFF.

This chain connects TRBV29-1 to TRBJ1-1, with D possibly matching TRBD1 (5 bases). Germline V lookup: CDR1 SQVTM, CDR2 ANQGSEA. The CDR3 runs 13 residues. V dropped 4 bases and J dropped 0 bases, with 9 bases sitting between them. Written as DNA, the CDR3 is TGCAGCGTTGCTCGGGGGATGAACACTGAAGCTTTCTTT. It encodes CSVARGMNTEAFF.

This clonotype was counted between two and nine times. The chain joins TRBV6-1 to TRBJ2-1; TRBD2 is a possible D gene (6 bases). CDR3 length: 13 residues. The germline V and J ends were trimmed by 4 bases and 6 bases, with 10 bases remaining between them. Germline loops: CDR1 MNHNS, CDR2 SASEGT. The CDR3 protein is CASSVLRGNEQFF. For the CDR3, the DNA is TGTGCCAGCAGTGTCTTGCGGGGCAATGAGCAGTTCTTC.

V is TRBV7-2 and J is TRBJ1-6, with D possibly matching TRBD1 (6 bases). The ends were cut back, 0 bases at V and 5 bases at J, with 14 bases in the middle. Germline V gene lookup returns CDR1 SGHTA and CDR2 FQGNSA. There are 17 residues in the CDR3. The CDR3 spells CASSLAPVQGNNSPLHF. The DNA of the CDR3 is TGTGCCAGCAGCTTAGCTCCTGTACAGGGTAATAATTCACCCCTCCACTTT.

CDR3 sequence: CASMRDRDHNEQFF. The CDR3 DNA reads as TGTGCCAGTATGAGGGACAGGGACCACAATGAGCAGTTCTTC. The chain carries TRBV6-2 or TRBV6-3 and TRBJ2-1; TRBD1 aligns across 9 bases. The CDR3 covers 14 residues. Trimming cost V 9 bases and J 5 bases; bases outside gene matches: 8. CDR1 and CDR2 from the germline V gene are MNHEY and SVGEGT.